This note documents a single TCR beta chain sequence. What it binds is not known. TCR libraries were prepared from 3,000 to 3,500 ng total RNA each. Template switching appended UMIs that held a 6-nucleotide sample barcode. TCRdb reprocessed the 5' RACE reads and keeps a single row for each CDR3 protein, giving no DNA. Its clone listing holds hundreds of thousands of distinct CDR3 sequences. The sample is drawn from a study of monozygotic twins with inflammatory bowel disease. The CDR3 is 15 residues long. Germline lookup yields CDR1 SGHVS and CDR2 FNYEAQ. Study-level results: Twins classed as concordant or discordant showed no difference in repertoire similarity, possibly from limited power.

Total RNA was isolated from whole blood without T cell sorting. The origin of this receptor is a human donor with ulcerative colitis or Crohn's disease, or a healthy co-twin of an affected twin (not recorded which). The rearrangement links TRBV7-6 to TRBJ2-2; TCRdb proposes TRBD2, but this gene call is untestable without DNA. The source material was blood. The CDR3 here is CASSSQTSGHRELFF.